The sample holds a few counts of the clone carrying this T cell receptor beta chain. CDR1 and CDR2 from the germline V gene are SGHTA and FQGTGA. V lost 2 bases and J 2 bases, leaving 8 bases between the germline ends. This CDR3 region has 14 residues. The data were taken from a study of blood T cells in healthy people across ages. Study summary: About one barcoded TCR beta cDNA was captured per two T cells.

Together with a sample-barcoded 5' primer, a J-beta primer mix was included in a second PCR lasting about 6 to 11 cycles. Each CDR3 protein is one row after TCRdb ran MiXCR on the 5' RACE reads. The profile shows roughly 800,000 distinct CDR3 sequences, roughly 60% of them singletons. This TCR came from a young man in good health. Sample: blood. V is TRBV7-3 and J is TRBJ2-3; no definite D call. The CDR3 protein is CASSLSGYTDTQYF. The CDR3 bases are TGTGCCAGCAGCTTATCGGGTTACACAGATACGCAGTATTTT.